This T cell receptor beta chain was profiled in a study of T cell repertoires in cytomegalovirus infection (dated by TCRdb to between 2017 and 2020). Broadly, across the study: Peptide stimulations targeted recently identified HLA-C-restricted CMV epitopes, whose presentation resists viral immunomodulation, together with well-studied HLA-B-restricted epitopes. Because public TCR beta signatures pointed to carriage of CMV infection together with the matching HLA type, the HLA type of each donor mattered for the analysis.

The investigation overall reported the following: The ex vivo response was dominated by HLA-C-restricted CMV-specific TCR beta clonotypes, which also provided the single most frequent clonotype in two of eight donors. In both this cohort and an independent roughly 330-donor cohort, the cumulative frequency of public TCR beta family members distinguished carriers of CMV infection plus the relevant HLA type.

The treatment or condition tag for this specimen amounts to: in vitro stimulation with specific CMV peptide epitopes to enrich CMV-specific T cells. A few counts support this clonotype. The antigen it binds to is not known. Base qualities are not at hand, and no much larger clone is one base apart. Cut back by 0 bases and 2 bases, the V and J ends lie 3 bases apart. Via the germline V gene, CDR1 is KGHDR and CDR2 SFDVKD. Measured from the cysteine to the phenylalanine, the CDR3 is 13 residues long. The entry retains the CDR3 DNA only, 39 bases that are in frame from base 1. Sequencer: Illumina HiSeq 1500. TCRdb trimmed the raw reads at Q25, called clones with MiXCR and kept productive beta chains. One record per CDR3 amino acid sequence lists the most common genes and DNA. For this sample there are hundreds of thousands of distinct CDR3 sequences; 31% appear just once. Of the sample, around an eighth is held by the ten largest clones.

This chain is built from TRBV24-1 and TRBJ1-2; there is no confident call for the D gene. Sequenced here: cultured CD8+ T cells from PBMCs, sampled from culture after CMV antigen stimulation. The sequence was obtained from a human donor in good health (CMV status not recorded). Some clones in this sample may be carry-over from other donors' samples. Read as DNA, the sequence is TGTGCCACCAGTGATTTGGCGAACTATGGCTACACCTTC. Its translation is CATSDLANYGYTF.